The following is a T cell receptor beta chain sequence with its context. Its antigen is not identified. The sequencing template was cDNA reverse transcribed from extracted RNA. Some clones are missing from TCRdb's copy, which holds only in-frame ones; the method was immunoSEQ multiplex PCR. The profile shows around 29,000 clones, roughly 60% of them singletons. Per germline, CDR1 MNHEY and CDR2 SMNVEV (reference sequence). Trimming took off 2 bases at V and 6 bases at J, with 8 bases between the two ends. The CDR3 has 13 residues. This sample stems from a study of CD8+ T cells in alopecia areata. Peripheral blood, together with lesional scalp punch biopsies, was collected from alopecia areata patients. Sorting of CD4+ and CD8+ T cells was performed on PBMCs. Whole-study results and caveats: Lesional scalp, notably in alopecia totalis/universalis, had clonality above that of normal scalp. Compared with mice, patients displayed less clear TCR sharing, possibly for HLA-related reasons.

J is TRBJ2-1 and V is TRBV27; D is undetermined. The sequence derives from a human donor with alopecia areata. Sequenced sample: NKG2D-high CD8+ T cells sorted from blood. In nucleotides, the CDR3 is TGTGCCAGCAGTTTAAGTCTTGCCAATGAGCAGTTCTTC. This translates into CASSLSLANEQFF.